A single sample is the source of the 5 T cell receptor beta chains below, sequenced in a study of T cell changes during pregnancy in multiple sclerosis. Assay used: immunoSEQ multiplex PCR; TCRdb lists only in-frame clones, some missing. The profile shows over 35,000 clones, 92% of them singletons. Sequenced: peripheral blood. The source is a female donor with multiple sclerosis, enrolled in a pregnancy study.

V is TRBV4-2 and J is TRBJ2-7; TRBD2 is a possible D gene (6 bases). The CDR3 is 18 amino acids. CDR1 LGHNA and CDR2 YNFKEQ come from the germline V gene. V gave up 1 base and J gave up 1 base, with 20 bases separating them. In nucleotides, the CDR3 is TGTGCCAGCAGCCAAGGGATGACTAGTACAGCCCTATCCTACGAGCAGTACTTC. Protein sequence: CASSQGMTSTALSYEQYF.

CDR3 nucleotides: TGTGCCATCAGTGAATCGACAGGGGCAGATACGCAGTATTTT. Protein: CAISESTGADTQYF. The rearrangement uses TRBV10-3 and TRBJ2-3, with 8 positions matching TRBD1. CDR1 is ENHRY and CDR2 is SYGVKD in the germline V gene. With V trimmed by 3 bases and J by 4 bases, 3 bases remained unmatched. The CDR3 runs 14 residues.

This chain uses TRBV29-1 with TRBJ2-3; no definite D call. V lost 4 bases and J 4 bases, leaving 12 bases between the germline ends. The CDR3 has 13 amino acids. Germline V CDR1 and CDR2: SQVTM, ANQGSEA. The CDR3 DNA reads TGCAGCGTTGCGGTCGGGTCCGCAGATACGCAGTATTTT. Its protein product is CSVAVGSADTQYF.

The CDR3 nucleotides are TGTGCCAGCAGTTACTCGAACCCCCTTAACCAAGAGACCCAGTACTTC. It codes for CASSYSNPLNQETQYF. V usage is TRBV6-5 and J usage is TRBJ2-5, with D unclear. CDR3 length: 16 residues. In germline, CDR1 is MNHEY, CDR2 SVGAGI. V lost 0 bases, J lost 0 bases, and 11 bases lay in between.

This rearrangement joins TRBV6-1 to TRBJ2-5; D is undetermined. CDR1 and CDR2 (germline): MNHNS, SASEGT. This CDR3 contains 13 residues. V lost 3 bases, J lost 1 base, and 6 bases lay in between. For the CDR3, the DNA is TGTGCCAGCAGTGATCAGATCCAAGAGACCCAGTACTTC. Translated: CASSDQIQETQYF.